This T cell receptor beta chain came from a study of identifying expanded T cells in peripheral blood. Per germline, CDR1 SGHDT and CDR2 YYEEEE. Trimming removed 2 bases at V and 8 bases at J, with 16 bases between. This CDR3 contains 14 residues. Assay: immunoSEQ multiplex PCR; the TCRdb copy retains only in-frame clones and omits some. Of under 120,000 clones in the sample, around nine tenths were seen once. Collection occurred without any documented infections or immune events in donors. The source of this sequence is a person between 18 and 75 years old in good health. The chain is built from TRBV5-6 and TRBJ1-2; D possibly corresponds to TRBD1 (6 bases). Sequencing was performed on blood. CDR3 sequence (DNA): TGTGCCAGCAGCTTACTAGCCGGGGGCCACGGCTACACCTTC. It encodes CASSLLAGGHGYTF. The full variable domain, completed using reference TRBV5-6 and TRBJ1-2, is DAGVTQSPTHLIKTRGQQVTLRCSPKSGHDTVSWYQQALGQGPQFIFQYYEEEERQRGNFPDRFSGHQFPNYSSELNVNALLLGDSALYLCASSLLAGGHGYTFGSGTRLTVV.